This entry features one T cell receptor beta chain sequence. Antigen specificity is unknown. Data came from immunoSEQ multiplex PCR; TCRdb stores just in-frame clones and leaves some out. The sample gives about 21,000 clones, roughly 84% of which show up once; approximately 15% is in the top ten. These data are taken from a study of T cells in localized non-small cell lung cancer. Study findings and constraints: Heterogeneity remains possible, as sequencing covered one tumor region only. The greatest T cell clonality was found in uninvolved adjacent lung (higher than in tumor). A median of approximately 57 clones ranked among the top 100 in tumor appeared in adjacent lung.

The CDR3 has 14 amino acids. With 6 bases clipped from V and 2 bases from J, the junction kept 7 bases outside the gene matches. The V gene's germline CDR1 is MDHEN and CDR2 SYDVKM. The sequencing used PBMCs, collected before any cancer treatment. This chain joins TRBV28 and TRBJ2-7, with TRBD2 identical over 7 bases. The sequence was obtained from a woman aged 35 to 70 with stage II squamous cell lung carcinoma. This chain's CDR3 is CASSPPSGTYEQYF. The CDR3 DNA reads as TGTGCCAGCAGCCCCCCTAGCGGAACCTACGAGCAGTACTTC.